This entry describes one TCR beta chain. In this sample, this clonotype turned up many times. Its recognized antigen is unknown. The record has no base qualities; no much larger clone is one base away. V is shortened by 3 bases, J by 0 bases, and the region joining them spans 12 bases. CDR1 and CDR2, looked up from the germline V gene (reference sequence), are DFQATT and SNEGSKA. The CDR3 measures 14 amino acids from cysteine to phenylalanine. Just CDR3 DNA is preserved here, 42 bases in frame from base 1. Ophthalmopathy patients had moderately to severely active disease, Clinical Activity Score of at least 3, NOSPECS grade of at least 4, and disease duration under 3 months. Anyone with other autoimmune diseases, uncontrolled infections, pregnancy or lactation was excluded from the study. Diagnosis was based on clinical symptoms, serum thyroxine, TRAb, thyroid ultrasound and orbital computed tomography. PBMCs were isolated from more than 8 ml of fresh peripheral blood by Ficoll-Paque density gradient centrifugation. Total RNA was extracted using Trizol reagent, and RNA quality was checked on an Agilent 2100 Bioanalyzer.

For repertoire sequencing, TCR beta CDR3 regions were amplified from RNA transcripts. HTBI primers and the Qiagen OneStep RT-PCR kit were used in a first-round RT-PCR, which was followed by a second-round multiplex PCR, size selection and purification. Libraries were sequenced on an Illumina HiSeq2000 using paired-end 100 bp reads. Turning to the authors' computational methods: SOAPnuke was used to process the reads, removing any read that contained adapters or uncalled bases, had a mean Phred below 15, or lacked an exact match to the constant primer or identifier. High-quality paired reads were merged with COPE v1.2.5. Unique nucleotide sequences were defined as clonotypes and aligned to IMGT TRB V, D and J references using MiTCR v1.1. The analysis was limited to V-J combinations with a frequency above 0.0001, which together covered 98% to 99.2% of repertoires. A TCR clonal expansion and chaos score per V-J combination was defined as the ratio of F50 clonal expansion to chaos observed in the TCRdist matrix. Welch's t-statistics and random forest were used to narrow the features down to 10 to 15 V-J combinations, which were then fed into a naive Bayes classifier. The Morisita-Horn index was used to measure how similar the thyroid and blood repertoires were. Using fastp trimming at Q25 and MiXCR clonotype assembly, TCRdb reanalyzed the public sequencing data and kept in-frame beta chains. Each CDR3 protein gets just one entry, which takes the most common genes and DNA from the rows behind it. None of the V and J calls come from the authors' own analysis; TCRdb made them. The sample profile shows fewer than 350,000 distinct CDR3 sequences; about a sixth of them were found once. The ten biggest clones cover 12% of the sample.

These data are taken from a study of Graves' ophthalmopathy and Graves' hyperthyroidism (dated 2018 in TCRdb). Turning to the overall study: Peripheral blood samples were taken at the time of initial diagnosis, before any treatment was given. The independent validation cohort included some 19 hyperthyroidism patients plus 17 patients who later progressed from hyperthyroidism to ophthalmopathy. Following sample collection, hyperthyroidism patients were given methimazole at a starting dose of 30 mg daily, and ophthalmopathy patients were given high-dose intravenous methylprednisolone. To tell Graves' ophthalmopathy apart from Graves' hyperthyroidism, and to predict which patients would progress to ophthalmopathy, the study relied on TCR beta repertoire signatures. To explore V-J signatures that separate ophthalmopathy from hyperthyroidism, a discovery set of around 97 patients was enrolled, consisting of 40 to 45 with ophthalmopathy and fewer than 60 with stable hyperthyroidism. In total, 135 blood samples were TCR-sequenced: 40 to 45 ophthalmopathy, roughly 77 hyperthyroidism and some 17 hyperthyroidism-to-ophthalmopathy patients. In five or six hyperthyroidism patients, the T-cell repertoires found in thyroid tissue were compared with those found in blood. What the study reported, not specific to this receptor: Sample size was not predetermined statistically, and investigators were not blinded to group allocation. In validation, the model predicted ophthalmopathy progression with less than 71% sensitivity and around 72% specificity; approximately 12 predicted patients were CT-confirmed with GO in a median of about 6.2 months. In cross-validation, the 13-signature model distinguished ophthalmopathy from stable hyperthyroidism with about 90% sensitivity and around 81% specificity, and in the test set the corresponding values were roughly 80% and 75%. Most expanded thyroid clonotypes with frequency above 0.001 were also detected in blood, suggesting blood repertoires may reflect the thyroid immune response.

Sequenced material: peripheral blood. The sequence was collected from an adult man with Graves' ophthalmopathy. The chain joins TRBV20-1 to TRBJ2-7; the D gene is perhaps TRBD1, from 6 matching bases. The DNA sequence is given as TGCAGTGCTAGTCAATGGACAGACTCCTACGAGCAGTACTTC. This gives the protein CSASQWTDSYEQYF.